These 21 T cell receptor beta chains were all obtained from the same sample, sequenced in a study of beta chain features in type 1 diabetes. The sequenced template was cDNA made from the entire isolated RNA. Data came from immunoSEQ multiplex PCR; TCRdb stores just in-frame clones and leaves some out. The sample holds 860,000 or so clones, about 17% seen once. Sequenced input: naive CD4+ T cells from blood. The receptor source for this set is a woman between 18 and 30 years old in good health.

This clone was seen a few times. The chain uses TRBV5-1 and TRBJ2-3; D is unclear. Looked up from germline, CDR1 is SGHRS and CDR2 is YFSETQ. This CDR3 spans 8 amino acids. With 9 bases removed from V and 4 bases from J, the gap between germline ends came to 0 bases. The CDR3 loop is CATDTQYF. CDR3 nucleotides: TGCGCCACAGATACGCAGTATTTT.

The CDR3 sequence: CASSVLAGDPNEQFF. The CDR3 nucleotides read TGTGCCAGCAGCGTACTAGCGGGAGACCCCAATGAGCAGTTCTTC. V gene TRBV7-9 combines with J gene TRBJ2-1, with TRBD2 matching 11 bases. The CDR3 is 15 amino acids. After removal of 5 bases from V and 6 bases from J, the junction contained 6 bases not matched to a gene. Germline CDR1 is SEHNR and CDR2 is FQNEAQ (reference sequence).

CDR3 amino acids: CAISTFAWGNTEAFF. The DNA for the CDR3 is TGTGCCATCTCAACCTTTGCTTGGGGGAACACTGAAGCTTTCTTT. The chain recombines TRBV2 with TRBJ1-1; D remains unclear. With 10 bases removed from V and 1 base from J, the gap between germline ends came to 19 bases. The germline V gene has CDR1 SNHLY and CDR2 FYNNEI. This CDR3 has 15 amino acids.

The chain carries TRBV7-2 and TRBJ2-1; no firm D call. Trimming stripped 5 bases from V and 0 bases from J, with 8 bases between. The CDR3 sequence is 14 residues long. Germline CDR1 is SGHTA and CDR2 is FQGNSA. The CDR3 bases are TGTGCCAGCAGCATGGCCGGCTCCTACAATGAGCAGTTCTTC. Its translation: CASSMAGSYNEQFF.

The gene calls are TRBV18 and TRBJ1-1; D is possibly TRBD1 (5 bases). Trimming cost V 0 bases and J 1 base, with 12 bases left between them. Germline V gene lookup returns CDR1 KGHSH and CDR2 LQKENI. The CDR3 is 16 residues long. The CDR3 DNA reads TGTGCCAGCTCACCACCTACTGGGCAGGGGAACACTGAAGCTTTCTTT. It encodes CASSPPTGQGNTEAFF.

This clone was detected a few times. The rearrangement joins TRBV7-2 to TRBJ2-7; D not resolved. V was cut by 4 bases and J by 6 bases, with 13 bases left in between. Germline V gives CDR1 SGHTA, CDR2 FQGNSA. This CDR3 has 13 amino acids. CDR3 DNA: TGTGCCAGCAGCTCCAAGGGCGACCGCGAGCAGTACTTC. Its translation: CASSSKGDREQYF.

This clone occurred a few times. The rearrangement uses TRBV7-9 and TRBJ2-7; tentatively, D is TRBD2 (6 bases). The V end lost 5 bases, the J end lost 5 bases, and 22 bases lay between the germline ends. There are 16 residues in the CDR3. Per the germline V gene, CDR1 is SEHNR and CDR2 is FQNEAQ (reference sequence). CDR3 in amino acids: CASSPGGTSYLNEQYF. The DNA of the CDR3 is TGTGCCAGCAGCCCAGGTGGGACTTCCTACCTCAACGAGCAGTACTTC.

The chain links TRBV4-1 to TRBJ1-1; D call uncertain. The length of the CDR3 is 13 residues. CDR1 is MGHRA, CDR2 YSYEKL, per germline. The V and J ends lost 0 bases and 5 bases respectively, with 7 bases between them. Here the CDR3 DNA reads TGCGCCAGCAGCCAAGATCCCCAGACTGAAGCTTTCTTT. As protein: CASSQDPQTEAFF.

This clone was seen a handful of times. V usage is TRBV4-3 and J usage is TRBJ2-7; TRBD2 aligns across 8 bases. CDR3 length equals 15 residues. V was clipped by 1 base and J by 3 bases; unmatched bases: 5. CDR1 is LGHNA and CDR2 is YSLEER in the germline V gene. CDR3 in DNA: TGCGCCAGCAGCCAAGTAGCGGGATGGGGCTACGAGCAGTACTTC. This translates into CASSQVAGWGYEQYF.

Points on this clone: A much larger clone differs from this one at a single base, so this may be a read error. The J gene is TRBJ2-7, the V gene TRBV7-8; D tentatively reads TRBD1 or TRBD2 (5 bases each). V lost 1 base, J lost 2 bases, and 6 bases lay in between. Germline CDR1 is SGHVS and CDR2 is FQNEAQ. The CDR3 is 13 amino acids. The CDR3 is CASSLVGAYEQYF. CDR3 sequence (DNA): TGTGCCAGCAGCTTAGTGGGGGCCTACGAGCAGTACTTC. Complete variable domain (other parts from reference TRBV7-8 and TRBJ2-7): GAGVSQSPRYKVAKRGQDVALRCDPISGHVSLFWYQQALGQGPEFLTYFQNEAQLDKSGLPSDRFFAERPEGSVSTLKIQRTQQEDSAVYLCASSLVGAYEQYFGPGTRLTVT.

This clone was detected only a few times. The V call is TRBV5-1, the J call TRBJ1-1, with D possibly matching TRBD1 (5 bases). Per germline, CDR1 SGHRS and CDR2 YFSETQ. The length of the CDR3 is 16 residues. Between the trimmed V and J ends, which lost 0 bases and 7 bases, there was a span of 19 bases. The DNA of the CDR3 is TGCGCCAGCAGCTTGGTATCGGGGCAGGGTCCTTTTGAAGCTTTCTTT. It is translated as CASSLVSGQGPFEAFF.

The chain uses TRBV4-3 and TRBJ2-5; 9 positions agree with TRBD2. Unmatched junction bases numbered 17, after V lost 2 bases and J lost 4 bases. There are 19 residues in the CDR3. In germline, CDR1 is LGHNA, CDR2 YSLEER. In nucleotides, the CDR3 is TGCGCCAGCAGCCAAAGCTTAATTAGCGGGAGTCACTTTGGAGAGACCCAGTACTTC. It translates to CASSQSLISGSHFGETQYF.

The V call is TRBV29-1, the J call TRBJ2-3; a weak D match, TRBD1 (5 bases). The CDR3 spans 13 residues. Germline assignment: CDR1 SQVTM and CDR2 ANQGSEA. V lost 6 bases, J lost 2 bases, and 12 bases lay in between. The CDR3 nucleotides are TGCAGCGTGGCAGGGATACACACAGATACGCAGTATTTT. It translates to CSVAGIHTDTQYF.

The chain carries TRBV5-5 and TRBJ1-1; the match to TRBD1 covers 7 bases. This CDR3 is 13 amino acids long. Trimming at V came to 3 bases and at J to 5 bases, leaving 4 bases not matched to a gene. The germline gives CDR1 SGHKS, CDR2 YYEKEE (reference sequence). The CDR3 region is CASSSGGMTEAFF. The CDR3 DNA is TGTGCCAGCAGCTCAGGGGGTATGACTGAAGCTTTCTTT. The full variable domain, completed using reference TRBV5-5 and TRBJ1-1, is DAGVTQSPTHLIKTRGQQVTLRCSPISGHKSVSWYQQVLGQGPQFIFQYYEKEERGRGNFPDRFSARQFPNYSSELNVNALLLGDSALYLCASSSGGMTEAFFGQGTRLTVV.

This clone was counted between two and nine times. The rearrangement joins TRBV7-2 to TRBJ2-1; D gene uncertain. The germline CDR1 and CDR2 sequences are SGHTA and FQGNSA. The CDR3 is 14 residues long. The ends were cut back, 2 bases at V and 0 bases at J, with 5 bases in the middle. The CDR3 bases are TGTGCCAGCAGCTTAACAGTCTCCTACAATGAGCAGTTCTTC. Translating gives CASSLTVSYNEQFF.

V gene TRBV29-1 combines with J gene TRBJ2-5; D possibly corresponds to TRBD2 (7 bases). Trimming removed 4 bases at V and 5 bases at J, with 20 bases between. Per germline, CDR1 SQVTM and CDR2 ANQGSEA. The CDR3 contains 15 residues. CDR3 in amino acids: CSVAGGGRGFETQYF. Here the CDR3 DNA reads TGCAGCGTTGCAGGAGGTGGGAGGGGGTTTGAGACCCAGTACTTC.

The chain is built from TRBV7-2 and TRBJ2-4; 7 nucleotides align to TRBD2. V was pared by 4 bases and J by 4 bases, with 10 bases of the junction left unmatched. The V gene's germline CDR1 is SGHTA and CDR2 FQGNSA. CDR3 length equals 16 residues. The CDR3 loop is CASSSPAGWGKNIQYF. CDR3 DNA sequence: TGTGCCAGCAGCTCCCCAGCGGGATGGGGTAAAAACATTCAGTACTTC.

On this clone: One junction end does not reproduce the germline sequence, and a read error may be involved. V gene TRBV6-5 combines with J gene TRBJ2-1; weak D call: TRBD1 (6 bases). Germline V gene sequence: CDR1 MNHEY, CDR2 SVGAGI. There are 14 residues in the CDR3. Written as DNA, the CDR3 is TGTGCCAGCAGCTACTGGGACAACTACAATGAGCAGTTCTTC. This codes for CASSYWDNYNEQFF.

The chain is built from TRBV29-1 and TRBJ1-3; D not certain. The CDR3 consists of 15 residues. Germline V CDR1 and CDR2: SQVTM, ANQGSEA. V was cut by 4 bases and J by 2 bases, with 15 bases left in between. The CDR3 loop is CSVVPVIGAGNTIYF. The CDR3 DNA reads TGCAGCGTTGTCCCGGTAATTGGAGCTGGAAACACCATATATTTT.

The chain is built from TRBV6-6 and TRBJ2-1, with D hard to call. Germline lookup yields CDR1 MNHNY and CDR2 SVGAGI (reference sequence). Deletions cut 2 bases from V and 9 bases from J, with 8 bases between. This CDR3 spans 12 amino acids. CDR3 sequence (DNA): TGTGCCAGCAGTTACAGAACTGGTGAGCAGTTCTTC. Its protein is CASSYRTGEQFF.

This clone was recorded a few times. The CDR3 reads CASSLISQETQYF. The CDR3 nucleotides read TGCGCCAGCAGCTTGATTAGTCAAGAGACCCAGTACTTC. The chain is built from TRBV5-1 and TRBJ2-5; D uncertain. V was trimmed by 1 base and J by 2 bases, leaving 6 bases between them. Germline V lookup: CDR1 SGHRS, CDR2 YFSETQ. This CDR3 has 13 amino acids.